These T cell receptor beta chains were read from a single sample in a study of control samples from healthy donors and cancer patients. Method: immunoSEQ multiplex PCR; TCRdb's copy keeps in-frame clones and lacks some. The sample includes more than 110,000 clones, 80% to 95% seen only once; the top ten take about 10%. Material: blood. The receptors originated from a young man in good health. Both conserved end residues are part of each CDR3.

CDR3 length: 19
J gene: TRBJ1-5
V gene: TRBV11-3
CDR3 protein: CASRYPRTGGLRSNQPQHF

CDR3 length: 13
J gene: TRBJ1-2
V gene: TRBV19
CDR3 protein: CASSIGRNYGYTF

CDR3 length: 12
J gene: TRBJ1-1
V gene: TRBV18
CDR3 protein: CASSPLNTEAFF

CDR3 length: 15
J gene: TRBJ2-2
V gene: TRBV3-1/TRBV3-2
CDR3 protein: CASSPRDRNTGELFF

CDR3 length: 13
J gene: TRBJ1-6
V gene: TRBV27
CDR3 protein: CASSSDPNSPLHF

CDR3 length: 15
J gene: TRBJ1-1
V gene: TRBV29-1
CDR3 protein: CSVEVQGVGRTEAFF

CDR3 length: 16
J gene: TRBJ2-7
V gene: TRBV2
CDR3 protein: CASSEAPQGISYEQYF

CDR3 length: 13
J gene: TRBJ1-2
V gene: TRBV12-3/TRBV12-4
CDR3 protein: CASTRDRGNGYTF

CDR3 length: 14
J gene: TRBJ2-7
V gene: TRBV19
CDR3 protein: CASSPRTSGKEQYF

CDR3 length: 12
J gene: TRBJ1-2
V gene: TRBV6-5
CDR3 protein: CASAQGNYGYTF

CDR3 length: 11
J gene: TRBJ2-3
V gene: TRBV30
CDR3 protein: CAWSVKDTQYF

CDR3 length: 12
J gene: TRBJ1-1
V gene: TRBV19
CDR3 protein: CASGDRGAEAFF

CDR3 length: 16
J gene: TRBJ2-2
V gene: TRBV21-1
CDR3 protein: CASSKVGSGRTGELFF

CDR3 length: 15
J gene: TRBJ2-5
V gene: TRBV15
CDR3 protein: CATKDTGLALETQYF

CDR3 length: 12
J gene: TRBJ2-3
V gene: TRBV3-1/TRBV3-2
CDR3 protein: CASSQDTDTQYF

CDR3 length: 13
J gene: TRBJ1-2
V gene: TRBV11-3
CDR3 protein: CASTGIGGAGYTF

CDR3 length: 15
J gene: TRBJ2-1
V gene: TRBV5-4
CDR3 protein: CASSLELPAYNEQFF

CDR3 length: 14
J gene: TRBJ1-6
V gene: TRBV7-9
CDR3 protein: CASSFSNDFSPLHF

CDR3 length: 13
J gene: TRBJ2-7
V gene: TRBV5-4
CDR3 protein: CASSLGSNYEQYF

CDR3 length: 17
J gene: TRBJ2-1
V gene: TRBV5-4
CDR3 protein: CASSLSLLAGINNEQFF

CDR3 length: 14
J gene: TRBJ2-1
V gene: TRBV6-2/TRBV6-3
CDR3 protein: CASSTRDSYNEQFF

CDR3 length: 17
J gene: TRBJ2-5
V gene: TRBV5-5
CDR3 protein: CASSLAQGVKGRETQYF